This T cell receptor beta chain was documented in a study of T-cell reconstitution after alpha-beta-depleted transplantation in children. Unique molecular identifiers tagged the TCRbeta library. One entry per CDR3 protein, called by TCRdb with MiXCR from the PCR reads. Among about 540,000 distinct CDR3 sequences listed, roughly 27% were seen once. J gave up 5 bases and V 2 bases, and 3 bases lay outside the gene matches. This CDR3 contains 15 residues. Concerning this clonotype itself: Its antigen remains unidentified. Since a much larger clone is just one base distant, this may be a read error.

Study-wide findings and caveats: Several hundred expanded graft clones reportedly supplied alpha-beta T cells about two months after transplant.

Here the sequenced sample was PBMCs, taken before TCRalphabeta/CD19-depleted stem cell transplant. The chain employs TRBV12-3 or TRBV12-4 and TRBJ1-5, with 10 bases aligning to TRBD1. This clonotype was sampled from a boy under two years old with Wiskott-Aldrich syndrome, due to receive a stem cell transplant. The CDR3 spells CASSLRTGGDQPQHF. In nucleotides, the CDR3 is TGTGCCAGCAGTTTACGGACAGGGGGGGATCAGCCCCAGCATTTT.